The next 9 T cell receptor beta chains were all read from a single sample in a study of blood T cell repertoires in COVID-19. Assay used: immunoSEQ multiplex PCR; TCRdb lists only in-frame clones, some missing. The table shows a few hundred thousand clones, with 85% to 90% occurring only once. What was sequenced was peripheral blood. These receptors all stem from a woman in her seventies with active or convalescent COVID-19.

This clone was seen a handful of times. The CDR3 loop reads CASRYGQGTLEAFF. Here the CDR3 DNA reads TGTGCCAGCAGGTATGGACAGGGAACGCTTGAAGCTTTCTTT. The V and J genes are TRBV27 and TRBJ1-1, with 8 bases identical to TRBD1. The V gene's germline CDR1 is MNHEY and CDR2 SMNVEV (reference sequence). The V gene end was trimmed by 6 bases and the J gene end by 7 bases; junction bases not matched to a gene: 10. The CDR3 contains 14 residues.

The rearrangement uses TRBV5-1 and TRBJ1-5; no firm D call. From germline, CDR1 is SGHRS and CDR2 YFSETQ. The V end was cut by 2 bases, the J end by 5 bases, with 17 bases between. CDR3 length equals 16 residues. CDR3 sequence reads: CASSFQSVQTYQPQHF. The CDR3, as DNA: TGCGCCAGCAGCTTCCAATCAGTCCAGACTTATCAGCCCCAGCATTTT.

The gene calls are TRBV18 and TRBJ1-1, with D possibly TRBD1 on 5 matching bases. The V gene's germline CDR1 is KGHSH and CDR2 LQKENI. Trimming shortened V by 1 base and J by 7 bases, and 16 bases separated the two germline ends. This CDR3 is 15 amino acids long. The CDR3 sequence is CASSPRTSGALEAFF. The DNA for the CDR3 is TGTGCCAGCTCACCACGGACCAGTGGGGCACTTGAAGCTTTCTTT. Supplemented by reference TRBV18 and TRBJ1-1, the full variable domain reads NAGVMQNPRHLVRRRGQEARLRCSPMKGHSHVYWYRQLPEEGLKFMVYLQKENIIDESGMPKERFSAEFPKEGPSILRIQQVVRGDSAAYFCASSPRTSGALEAFFGQGTRLTVV.

The chain combines TRBV5-7 with TRBJ1-5; D unresolved. TRBV5-7 is identified as an open reading frame with a role that is uncertain. CDR3 length equals 14 residues. Trimming stripped 2 bases from V and 0 bases from J, with 6 bases between. The CDR3 DNA reads as TGTGCCAGCAGCTTCGGAGATAGCAATCAGCCCCAGCATTTT. This codes for CASSFGDSNQPQHF.

This chain joins TRBV12-3 or TRBV12-4 and TRBJ1-2; the match to TRBD1 covers 7 bases. Losses at the gene ends were 7 bases for V and 6 bases for J; bases not matched to a gene: 8. The CDR3 spans 13 residues. The chain's CDR3 is CASTLRGGHGYTF. The CDR3 bases are TGTGCCAGCACCTTGAGAGGGGGCCATGGCTACACCTTC.

This clone was observed a few times. This chain links TRBV2 with TRBJ1-1; D not resolved. The CDR3 length is 15 residues. V was clipped by 3 bases and J by 1 base, with 12 bases between them. CDR1 SNHLY and CDR2 FYNNEI come from the germline V gene. The CDR3 bases are TGTGCCAGCAGTGACCGTCTATCGTCGAACACTGAAGCTTTCTTT. Protein: CASSDRLSSNTEAFF.

Notes on this clone: In the same sample, other DNA sequences code for this CDR3. CDR3 in DNA: TGTGCCAGCAGCCTACAGGGGGCGGATGAAAAACTGTTTTTT. It translates to CASSLQGADEKLFF. The chain recombines TRBV5-4 with TRBJ1-4; 9 bases match TRBD1. Germline CDR1 reads SGHNT; CDR2 reads YYREEE (reference sequence). CDR3 length: 14 residues. V shed 4 bases, J shed 6 bases, and the junction held 4 bases outside the gene matches.

In this sample, this clone turned up a few times. The chain carries TRBV9 and TRBJ1-1; D is unclear. The CDR3 extends over 12 amino acids. Trimming left V 5 bases short and J 0 bases short, with 5 bases between. Germline V gene data show CDR1 as SGDLS and CDR2 as YYNGEE. The DNA of the CDR3 is TGTGCCAGCAGGGGAGTGAACACTGAAGCTTTCTTT. It yields the protein CASRGVNTEAFF.

The J gene is TRBJ1-1, the V gene TRBV7-2; TRBD1 matches at 7 bases. V dropped 6 bases and J dropped 5; count of bases not matched to a gene: 6. Looked up from germline, CDR1 is SGHTA and CDR2 is FQGNSA. This CDR3 region has 13 residues. The CDR3 region is CASRGQAETEAFF. The CDR3 bases are TGTGCCAGCAGAGGACAGGCCGAGACTGAAGCTTTCTTT.